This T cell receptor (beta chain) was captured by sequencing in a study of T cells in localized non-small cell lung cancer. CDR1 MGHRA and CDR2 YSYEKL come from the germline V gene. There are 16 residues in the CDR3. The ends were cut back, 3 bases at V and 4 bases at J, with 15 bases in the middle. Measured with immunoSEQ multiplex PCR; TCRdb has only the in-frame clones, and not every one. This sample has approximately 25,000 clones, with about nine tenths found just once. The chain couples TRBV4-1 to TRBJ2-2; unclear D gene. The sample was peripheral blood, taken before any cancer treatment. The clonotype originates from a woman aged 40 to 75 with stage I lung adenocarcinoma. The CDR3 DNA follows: TGCGCCAGCAGCCATTCACGATCGCGGTCCACCGGGGAGCTGTTTTTT. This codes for CASSHSRSRSTGELFF.